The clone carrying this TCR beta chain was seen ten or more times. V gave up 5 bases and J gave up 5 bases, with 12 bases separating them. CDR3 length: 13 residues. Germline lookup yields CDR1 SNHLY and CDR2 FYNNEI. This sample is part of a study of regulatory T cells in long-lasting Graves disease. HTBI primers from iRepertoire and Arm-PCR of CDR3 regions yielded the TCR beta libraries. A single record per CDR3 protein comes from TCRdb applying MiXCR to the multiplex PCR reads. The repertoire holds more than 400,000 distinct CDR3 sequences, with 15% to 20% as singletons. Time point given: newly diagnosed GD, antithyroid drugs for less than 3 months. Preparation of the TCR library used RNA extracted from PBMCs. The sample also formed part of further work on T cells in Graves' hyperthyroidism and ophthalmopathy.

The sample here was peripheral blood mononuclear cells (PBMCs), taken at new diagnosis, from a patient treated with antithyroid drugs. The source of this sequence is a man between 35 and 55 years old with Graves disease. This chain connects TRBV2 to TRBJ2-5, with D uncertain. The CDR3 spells CASSNAQRETQYF. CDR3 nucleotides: TGTGCCAGCAGTAATGCCCAACGGGAGACCCAGTACTTC. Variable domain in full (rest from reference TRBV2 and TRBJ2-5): EPEVTQTPSHQVTQMGQEVILRCVPISNHLYFYWYRQILGQKVEFLVSFYNNEISEKSEIFDDQFSVERPDGSNFTLKIRSTKLEDSAMYFCASSNAQRETQYFGPGTRLLVL.